These 15 T cell receptor beta chains were all obtained from the same sample, sequenced in a study of T-cell reconstitution after alpha-beta-depleted transplantation in children. As it was prepared, the TCRbeta library received unique molecular identifiers. TCRdb fed the PCR reads into MiXCR, producing one record per CDR3 protein. The table has some 200,000 distinct CDR3 sequences, about 9.5% seen once. Sequenced here: PBMCs from the stem cell graft donor, sampled from the stem cell graft. Receptors were obtained from a human donor who donated a stem cell graft to a child with acute lymphoblastic leukemia.

Concerning this clonotype: Here the CDR3 omits its conserved ending phenylalanine or tryptophan, so a read error is the likely source. The V and J genes are TRBV9 and TRBJ2-7; the D gene is possibly TRBD2 (7 bases). Between the trimmed V and J ends, which lost 3 bases and 2 bases, there was a span of 18 bases. Per the germline V gene, CDR1 is SGDLS and CDR2 is YYNGEE. This CDR3 contains 16 residues. This CDR3 reads CASSAPGGYPAYEQYY. For the CDR3, the DNA is TGTGCCAGCAGCGCACCGGGGGGCTACCCAGCCTACGAGCAGTACTAC.

This clonotype has a handful of counts. J is TRBJ1-6 and V is TRBV5-4; D gene unclear. V shed 2 bases and J shed 7 bases, with 13 bases lying between them. Germline V lookup: CDR1 SGHNT, CDR2 YYREEE (reference sequence). The CDR3 totals 15 residues. CDR3 nucleotides: TGTGCCAGCAGCTTCGTCGGGCAGAACAATTCACCCCTCCACTTT. Translated, it gives CASSFVGQNNSPLHF.

This clonotype was recorded a few times. V is TRBV7-8 and J is TRBJ1-2; D gene uncertain. Germline V gene sequence: CDR1 SGHVS, CDR2 FQNEAQ. CDR3 length: 12 amino acids. V dropped 1 base and J dropped 6 bases, with 6 bases sitting between them. Written as DNA, the CDR3 is TGTGCCAGCAGCTTAGTTGGAGATGGCTACACCTTC. This codes for CASSLVGDGYTF.

The V gene is TRBV20-1, the J gene TRBJ2-5; 7 positions match TRBD2. CDR3 length equals 15 residues. The germline V gene encodes CDR1 DFQATT and CDR2 SNEGSKA (reference sequence). The V segment lost 0 bases and the J segment 1 base; nucleotides outside the gene matches: 5. CDR3 in DNA: TGCAGTGCTAGAGATCCGGGGAGGGGCCAAGAGACCCAGTACTTC. Its protein is CSARDPGRGQETQYF.

As for this clonotype: The junction and the germline gene differ at one end; a read error may be behind it. CDR3 DNA: TGTGCCAGCAGCTCGGACAGGGGGCGGGTTCAGCCCCATCATTTT. Translation: CASSSDRGRVQPHHF. This chain joins TRBV7-9 and TRBJ1-5; 11 nucleotides align to TRBD1. The CDR3 runs 15 residues. Per the germline V gene, CDR1 is SEHNR and CDR2 is FQNEAQ (reference sequence).

The chain uses TRBV15 and TRBJ2-2, with D unclear. This CDR3 contains 12 residues. V shed 4 bases and J shed 7 bases, with 7 bases lying between them. Looked up from germline, CDR1 is LNHNV and CDR2 is YYDKDF (reference sequence). CDR3 bases: TGTGCCACCAGCATGGACCTCGGGGAGCTGTTTTTT. It encodes CATSMDLGELFF.

This clonotype was seen many times. The V gene is TRBV19, the J gene TRBJ1-1; D remains ambiguous. CDR1 and CDR2 from the germline V gene are LNHDA and SQIVND (reference sequence). The CDR3 length is 11 residues. The V end was cut by 4 bases, the J end by 6 bases, with 6 bases between. CDR3 DNA sequence: TGTGCCAGTAGTACCCAGTCTGAAGCTTTCTTT. Residues: CASSTQSEAFF.

CDR3 region: CASNLRQVYGADTQYF. The CDR3 nucleotides read TGCGCCAGCAACTTACGACAGGTGTACGGGGCAGATACGCAGTATTTT. The V gene is TRBV5-1, the J gene TRBJ2-3; D possibly corresponds to TRBD1 (6 bases). From germline, CDR1 is SGHRS and CDR2 YFSETQ. Trimming took off 6 bases at V and 4 bases at J, with 21 bases between the two ends. CDR3 length: 16 residues. The whole variable domain, remainder taken from reference TRBV5-1 and TRBJ2-3, is KAGVTQTPRYLIKTRGQQVTLSCSPISGHRSVSWYQQTPGQGLQFLFEYFSETQRNKGNFPGRFSGRQFSNSRSEMNVSTLELGDSALYLCASNLRQVYGADTQYFGPGTRLTVL.

There are many counts of this clonotype. V is TRBV7-9 and J is TRBJ2-7, with D possibly called TRBD1 or TRBD2 (5 bases each). The CDR3 consists of 16 residues. Germline V lookup: CDR1 SEHNR, CDR2 FQNEAQ (reference sequence). The V end lost 2 bases, the J end lost 2 bases, and 16 bases lay between the germline ends. The CDR3 bases are TGTGCCAGCAGCTTATGGGCCGGGACGCCGACCTACGAGCAGTACTTC. It yields the protein CASSLWAGTPTYEQYF.

This clonotype has a handful of counts. The rearrangement joins TRBV7-9 to TRBJ2-3; D might be TRBD2 (6 bases). V was cut by 8 bases and J by 7 bases, with 16 bases left in between. The CDR3 runs to 13 residues. Per germline, CDR1 SEHNR and CDR2 FQNEAQ (reference sequence). CDR3 protein: CASGGDFEHTQYF. In DNA, the CDR3 is TGTGCCAGCGGAGGGGATTTCGAGCATACGCAGTATTTT. The full variable domain, in which reference TRBV7-9 and TRBJ2-3 provide the parts outside the CDR3, is DTGVSQNPRHKITKRGQNVTFRCDPISEHNRLYWYRQTLGQGPEFLTYFQNEAQLEKSRLLSDRFSAERPKGSFSTLEIQRTEQGDSAMYLCASGGDFEHTQYFGPGTRLTVL.

The chain uses TRBV3-1 and TRBJ2-7, with D perhaps matching TRBD1 (5 bases). CDR1 is LGHDT, CDR2 YNNKEL, per germline (reference sequence). This CDR3 is built from 15 residues. With 0 bases removed from V and 2 bases from J, the gap between germline ends came to 11 bases. The CDR3 DNA follows: TGTGCCAGCAGCCAAGATCGTGGGGCTGCCTACGAGCAGTACTTC. Residues: CASSQDRGAAYEQYF.

Comments on this clonotype: A much larger clone differs from this one at a single base, so this may be a read error. CDR3 region: CASSNIRPSREGSNYGYTF. CDR3 in DNA: TGTGCCAGCAGCAACATCCGCCCGTCGCGCGAGGGATCTAACTATGGCTACACCTTC. The chain carries TRBV21-1 and TRBJ1-2. TRBV21-1 counts as a pseudogene. The CDR3 loop spans 19 amino acids.

Ten or more counts support this clonotype. J is TRBJ1-5 and V is TRBV2; no reliable D call. Germline assignment: CDR1 SNHLY and CDR2 FYNNEI. This CDR3 comprises 12 residues. Trimming took 7 bases from V and 0 from J, leaving 4 bases between them. CDR3 in DNA: TGTGCCAGCACAGATAGCAATCAGCCCCAGCATTTT. Translating it yields CASTDSNQPQHF. The complete variable domain, with remaining parts taken from reference TRBV2 and TRBJ1-5, reads EPEVTQTPSHQVTQMGQEVILRCVPISNHLYFYWYRQILGQKVEFLVSFYNNEISEKSEIFDDQFSVERPDGSNFTLKIRSTKLEDSAMYFCASTDSNQPQHFGDGTRLSIL.

This clonotype was seen a handful of times. V is TRBV25-1 and J is TRBJ1-4; D unclear. Germline assignment: CDR1 MGHDK and CDR2 SYGVNS. CDR3 length: 15 residues. V lost 4 bases to trimming and J lost 0 bases, with 9 bases between them. In nucleotides, the CDR3 is TGTGCCAGCAGTGGCGCGAGGTCAACTAATGAAAAACTGTTTTTT. This gives the protein CASSGARSTNEKLFF.

This clonotype has ten or more counts. The chain recombines TRBV20-1 with TRBJ2-7; D might be TRBD1 (6 bases). Germline CDR1 reads DFQATT; CDR2 reads SNEGSKA (reference sequence). V was cut by 3 bases and J by 2 bases, with 17 bases left in between. This CDR3 region has 15 residues. This CDR3 reads CSASFYRTAAYEQYF. CDR3 sequence (DNA): TGCAGTGCTAGCTTCTATAGGACAGCCGCCTACGAGCAGTACTTC.